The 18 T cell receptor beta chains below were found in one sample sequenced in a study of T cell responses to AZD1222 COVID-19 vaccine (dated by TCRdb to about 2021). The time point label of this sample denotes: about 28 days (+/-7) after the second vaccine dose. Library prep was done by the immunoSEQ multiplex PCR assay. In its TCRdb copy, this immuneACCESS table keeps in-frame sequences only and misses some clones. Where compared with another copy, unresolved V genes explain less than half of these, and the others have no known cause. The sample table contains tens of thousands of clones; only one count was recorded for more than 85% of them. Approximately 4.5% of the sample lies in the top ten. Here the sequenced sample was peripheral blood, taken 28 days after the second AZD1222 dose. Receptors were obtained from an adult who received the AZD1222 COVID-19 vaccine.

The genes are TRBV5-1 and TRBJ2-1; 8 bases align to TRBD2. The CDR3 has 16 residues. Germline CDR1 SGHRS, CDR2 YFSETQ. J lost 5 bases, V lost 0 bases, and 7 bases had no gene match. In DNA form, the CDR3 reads TGCGCCAGCAGCTTGGGCCGGACTAGCAGAAACAATGAGCAGTTCTTC. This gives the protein CASSLGRTSRNNEQFF.

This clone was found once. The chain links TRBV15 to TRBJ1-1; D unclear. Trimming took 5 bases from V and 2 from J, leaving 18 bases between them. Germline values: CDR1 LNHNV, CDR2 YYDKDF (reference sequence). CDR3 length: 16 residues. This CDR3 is CATSDPGTRGNTEAFF. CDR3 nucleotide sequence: TGTGCCACCAGCGATCCGGGCACAAGAGGAAACACTGAAGCTTTCTTT.

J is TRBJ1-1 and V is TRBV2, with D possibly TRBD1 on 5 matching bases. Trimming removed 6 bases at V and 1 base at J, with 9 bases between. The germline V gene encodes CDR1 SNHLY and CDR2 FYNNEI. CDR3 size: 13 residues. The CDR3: CASSVTANTEAFF. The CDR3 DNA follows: TGTGCCAGCAGCGTGACAGCGAACACTGAAGCTTTCTTT.

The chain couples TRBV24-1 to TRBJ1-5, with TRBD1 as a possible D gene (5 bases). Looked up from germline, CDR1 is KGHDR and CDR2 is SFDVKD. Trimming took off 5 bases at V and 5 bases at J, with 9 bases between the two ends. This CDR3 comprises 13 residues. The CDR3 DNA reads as TGTGCCACCAGTGCCCAGGGCCATCAGCCCCAGCATTTT. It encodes CATSAQGHQPQHF.

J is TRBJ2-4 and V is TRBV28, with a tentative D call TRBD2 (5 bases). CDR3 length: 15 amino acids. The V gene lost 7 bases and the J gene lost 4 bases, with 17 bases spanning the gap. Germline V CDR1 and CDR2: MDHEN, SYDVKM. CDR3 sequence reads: CASTPGGPNKNIQYF. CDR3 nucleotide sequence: TGTGCCAGCACCCCCGGAGGCCCGAATAAAAACATTCAGTACTTC.

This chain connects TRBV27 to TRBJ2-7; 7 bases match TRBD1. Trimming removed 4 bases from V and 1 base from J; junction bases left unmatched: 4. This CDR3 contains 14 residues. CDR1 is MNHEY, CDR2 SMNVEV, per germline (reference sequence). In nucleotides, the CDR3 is TGTGCCAGCAGTTGGGACAGCGGATCCTACGAGCAGTACTTC. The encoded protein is CASSWDSGSYEQYF.

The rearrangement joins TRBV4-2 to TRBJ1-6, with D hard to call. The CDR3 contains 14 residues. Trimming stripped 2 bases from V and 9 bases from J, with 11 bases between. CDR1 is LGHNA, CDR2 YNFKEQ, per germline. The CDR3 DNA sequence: TGTGCCAGCAGCCAAAGTGCAGCGGCTTCACCCCTCCACTTT. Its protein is CASSQSAAASPLHF.

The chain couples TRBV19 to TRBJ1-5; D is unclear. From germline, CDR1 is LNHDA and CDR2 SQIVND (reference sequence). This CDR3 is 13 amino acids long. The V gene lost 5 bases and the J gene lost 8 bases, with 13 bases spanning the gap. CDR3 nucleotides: TGTGCCAGTAGTTTGGTTACCTGGGAGCCCCAGCATTTT. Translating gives CASSLVTWEPQHF.

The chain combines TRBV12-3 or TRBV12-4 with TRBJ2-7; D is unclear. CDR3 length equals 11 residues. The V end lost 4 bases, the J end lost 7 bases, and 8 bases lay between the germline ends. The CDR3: CASSYFGEQYF. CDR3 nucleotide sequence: TGTGCCAGCAGTTACTTTGGAGAGCAGTACTTC.

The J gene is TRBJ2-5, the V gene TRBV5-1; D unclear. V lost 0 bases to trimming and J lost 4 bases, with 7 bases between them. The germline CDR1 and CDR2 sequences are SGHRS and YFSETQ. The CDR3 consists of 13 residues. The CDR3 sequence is CASSLDPRETQYF. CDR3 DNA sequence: TGCGCCAGCAGCTTGGACCCTCGAGAGACCCAGTACTTC.

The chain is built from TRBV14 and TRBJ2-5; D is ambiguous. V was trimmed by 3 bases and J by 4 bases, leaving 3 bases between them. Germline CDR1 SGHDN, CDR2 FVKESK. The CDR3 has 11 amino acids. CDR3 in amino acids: CASSQLETQYF. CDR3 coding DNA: TGTGCCAGCAGCCAGTTAGAGACCCAGTACTTC.

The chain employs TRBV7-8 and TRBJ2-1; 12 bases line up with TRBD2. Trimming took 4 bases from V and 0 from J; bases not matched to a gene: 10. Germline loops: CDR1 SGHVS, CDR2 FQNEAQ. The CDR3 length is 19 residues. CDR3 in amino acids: CASSSGRTSGTRSYNEQFF. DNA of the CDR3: TGTGCCAGCAGCTCGGGCAGGACTAGCGGGACTCGCTCCTACAATGAGCAGTTCTTC.

In nucleotides, the CDR3 is TGTGCCAGCAGGCCCACAGGGGCGGGAGACACCTTC. Protein: CASRPTGAGDTF. This sequence joins TRBV2 and TRBJ1-2; 7 bases agree with TRBD1. CDR1 SNHLY and CDR2 FYNNEI come from the germline V gene. The CDR3 extends over 12 amino acids. The trim removed 6 bases at V and 12 bases at J, leaving 10 bases unmatched. The complete variable domain, with remaining parts taken from reference TRBV2 and TRBJ1-2, reads EPEVTQTPSHQVTQMGQEVILRCVPISNHLYFYWYRQILGQKVEFLVSFYNNEISEKSEIFDDQFSVERPDGSNFTLKIRSTKLEDSAMYFCASRPTGAGDTFGSGTRLTVV.

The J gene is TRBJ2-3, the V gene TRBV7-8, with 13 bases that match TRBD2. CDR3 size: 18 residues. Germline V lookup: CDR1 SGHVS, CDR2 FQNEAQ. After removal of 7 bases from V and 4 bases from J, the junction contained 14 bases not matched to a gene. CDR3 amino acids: CASNPRTSGSIRADTQYF. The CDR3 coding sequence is TGTGCCAGCAACCCTAGGACTAGCGGGAGTATTAGGGCAGATACGCAGTATTTT.

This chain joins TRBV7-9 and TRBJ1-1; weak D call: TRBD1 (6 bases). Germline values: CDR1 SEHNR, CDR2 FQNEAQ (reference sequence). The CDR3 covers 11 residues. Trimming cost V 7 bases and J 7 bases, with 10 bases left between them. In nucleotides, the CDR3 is TGTGCCAGCATAGGGGGTGTTGAAGCTTTCTTT. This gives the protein CASIGGVEAFF.

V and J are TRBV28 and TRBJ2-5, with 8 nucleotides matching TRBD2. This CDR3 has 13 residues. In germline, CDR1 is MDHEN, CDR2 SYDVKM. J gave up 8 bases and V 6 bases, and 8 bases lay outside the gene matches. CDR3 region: CASSGGAQVTQYF. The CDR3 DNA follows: TGTGCCAGCAGCGGGGGGGCCCAAGTAACCCAGTACTTC.

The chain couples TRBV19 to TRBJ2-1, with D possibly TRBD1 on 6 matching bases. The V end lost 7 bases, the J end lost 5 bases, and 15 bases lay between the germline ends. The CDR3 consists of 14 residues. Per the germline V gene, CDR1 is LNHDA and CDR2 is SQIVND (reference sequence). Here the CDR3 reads CASKDLGDNNEQFF. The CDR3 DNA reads TGTGCCAGTAAAGATCTGGGGGACAACAATGAGCAGTTCTTC.

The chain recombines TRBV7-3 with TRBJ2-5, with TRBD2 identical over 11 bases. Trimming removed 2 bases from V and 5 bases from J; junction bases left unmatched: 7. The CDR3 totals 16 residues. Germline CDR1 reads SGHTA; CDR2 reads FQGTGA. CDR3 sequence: CASSLDTSGSLETQYF. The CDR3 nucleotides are TGTGCCAGCAGCTTAGACACTAGCGGGAGCTTGGAGACCCAGTACTTC.